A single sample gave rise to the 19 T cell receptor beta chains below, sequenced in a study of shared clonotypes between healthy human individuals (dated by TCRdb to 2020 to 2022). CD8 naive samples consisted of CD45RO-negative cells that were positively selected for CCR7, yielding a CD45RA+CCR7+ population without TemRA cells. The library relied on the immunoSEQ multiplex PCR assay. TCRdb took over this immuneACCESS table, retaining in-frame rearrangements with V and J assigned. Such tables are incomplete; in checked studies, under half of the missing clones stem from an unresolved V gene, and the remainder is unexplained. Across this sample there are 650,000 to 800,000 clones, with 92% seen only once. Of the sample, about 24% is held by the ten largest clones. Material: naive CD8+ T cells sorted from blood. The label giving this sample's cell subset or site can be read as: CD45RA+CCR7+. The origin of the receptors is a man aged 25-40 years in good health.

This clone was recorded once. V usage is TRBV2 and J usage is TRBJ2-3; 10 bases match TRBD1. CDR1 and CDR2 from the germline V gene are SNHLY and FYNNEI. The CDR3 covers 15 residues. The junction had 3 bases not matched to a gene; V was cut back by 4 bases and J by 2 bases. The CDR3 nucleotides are TGTGCCAGCAGTGGACAGGGGGCAATCACAGATACGCAGTATTTT. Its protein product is CASSGQGAITDTQYF.

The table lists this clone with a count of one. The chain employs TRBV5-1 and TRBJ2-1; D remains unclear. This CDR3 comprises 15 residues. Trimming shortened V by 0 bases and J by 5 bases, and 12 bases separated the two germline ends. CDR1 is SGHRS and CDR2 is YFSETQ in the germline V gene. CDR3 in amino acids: CASSLVIEPHNEQFF. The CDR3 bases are TGCGCCAGCAGCTTGGTCATCGAACCCCACAATGAGCAGTTCTTC.

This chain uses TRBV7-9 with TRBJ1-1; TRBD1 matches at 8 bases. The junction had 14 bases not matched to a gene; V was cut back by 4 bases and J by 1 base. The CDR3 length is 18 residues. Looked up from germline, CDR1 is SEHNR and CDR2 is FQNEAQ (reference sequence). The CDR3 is CASSSDVDREAPNTEAFF. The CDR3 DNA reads TGTGCCAGCAGCTCTGACGTGGACAGGGAAGCCCCGAACACTGAAGCTTTCTTT.

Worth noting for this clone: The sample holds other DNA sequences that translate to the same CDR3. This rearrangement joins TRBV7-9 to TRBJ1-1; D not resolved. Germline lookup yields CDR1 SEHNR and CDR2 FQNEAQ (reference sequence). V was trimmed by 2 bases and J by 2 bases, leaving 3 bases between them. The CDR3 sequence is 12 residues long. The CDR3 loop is CASSLINTEAFF. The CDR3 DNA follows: TGTGCCAGCAGCTTAATAAACACTGAAGCTTTCTTT.

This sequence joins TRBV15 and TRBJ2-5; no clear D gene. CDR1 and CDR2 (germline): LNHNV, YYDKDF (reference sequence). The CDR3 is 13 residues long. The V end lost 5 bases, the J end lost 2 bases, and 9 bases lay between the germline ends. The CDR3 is CATSDPGQETQYF. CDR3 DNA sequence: TGTGCCACCAGCGATCCCGGACAAGAGACCCAGTACTTC.

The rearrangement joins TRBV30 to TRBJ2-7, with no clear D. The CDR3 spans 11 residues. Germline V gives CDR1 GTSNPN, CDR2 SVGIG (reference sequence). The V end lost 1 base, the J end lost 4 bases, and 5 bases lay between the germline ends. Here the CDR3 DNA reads TGTGCCTGGAGTGAGTTATACGAGCAGTACTTC. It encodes CAWSELYEQYF.

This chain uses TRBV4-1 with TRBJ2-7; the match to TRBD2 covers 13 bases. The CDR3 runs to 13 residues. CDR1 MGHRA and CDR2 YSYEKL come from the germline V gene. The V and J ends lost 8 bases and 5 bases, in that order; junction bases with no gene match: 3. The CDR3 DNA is TGCGCCAGCGGGACTAGCGGGACCAACGAGCAGTACTTC. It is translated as CASGTSGTNEQYF.

CDR3 protein: CSASVPNEQFF. The CDR3 DNA reads as TGCAGTGCTAGTGTTCCCAATGAGCAGTTCTTC. The chain recombines TRBV20-1 with TRBJ2-1; no clear D gene. Between the trimmed V and J ends, which lost 3 bases and 6 bases, there was a span of 6 bases. Germline CDR1 reads DFQATT; CDR2 reads SNEGSKA (reference sequence). This CDR3 has 11 amino acids.

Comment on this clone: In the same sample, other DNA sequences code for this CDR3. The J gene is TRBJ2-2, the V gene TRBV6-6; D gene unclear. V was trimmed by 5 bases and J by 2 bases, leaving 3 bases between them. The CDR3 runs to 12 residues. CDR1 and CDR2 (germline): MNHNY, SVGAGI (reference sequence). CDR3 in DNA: TGTGCCAGCAGTCCCAACACCGGGGAGCTGTTTTTT. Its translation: CASSPNTGELFF.

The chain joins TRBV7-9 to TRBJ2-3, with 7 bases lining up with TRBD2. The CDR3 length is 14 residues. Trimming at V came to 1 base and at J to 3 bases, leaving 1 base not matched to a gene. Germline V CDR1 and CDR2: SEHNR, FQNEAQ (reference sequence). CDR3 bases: TGTGCCAGCAGCTTAGGAGCGGGGACAGATACGCAGTATTTT. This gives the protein CASSLGAGTDTQYF.

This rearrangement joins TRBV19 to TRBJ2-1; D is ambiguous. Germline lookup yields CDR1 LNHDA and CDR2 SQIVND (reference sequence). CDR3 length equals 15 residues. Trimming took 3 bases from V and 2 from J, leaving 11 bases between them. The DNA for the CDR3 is TGTGCCAGTAGTATCGATGACTCGACCTACAATGAGCAGTTCTTC. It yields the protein CASSIDDSTYNEQFF.

CDR3 region: CASSPRLAGATDTQYF. CDR3 nucleotides: TGTGCCAGCAGCCCAAGACTAGCGGGGGCCACAGATACGCAGTATTTT. The chain joins TRBV9 to TRBJ2-3; 12 bases agree with TRBD2. There are 16 residues in the CDR3. Germline V lookup: CDR1 SGDLS, CDR2 YYNGEE. Unmatched junction bases numbered 5, after V lost 4 bases and J lost 2 bases.

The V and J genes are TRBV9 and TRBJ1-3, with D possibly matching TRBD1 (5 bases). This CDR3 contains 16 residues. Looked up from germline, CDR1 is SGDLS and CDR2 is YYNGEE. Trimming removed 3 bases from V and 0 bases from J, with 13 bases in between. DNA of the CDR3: TGTGCCAGCAGCGCCGCGGGACGGAACTCTGGAAACACCATATATTTT. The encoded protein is CASSAAGRNSGNTIYF.

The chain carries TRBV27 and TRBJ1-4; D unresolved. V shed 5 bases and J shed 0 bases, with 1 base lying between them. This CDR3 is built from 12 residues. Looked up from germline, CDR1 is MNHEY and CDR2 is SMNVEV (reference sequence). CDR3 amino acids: CASSATNEKLFF. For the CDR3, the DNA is TGTGCCAGCAGTGCAACTAATGAAAAACTGTTTTTT.

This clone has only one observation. The CDR3 nucleotides read TGTGCCAGCAGTTTACATCAGGGAGAGAGCTCCTACGAGCAGTACTTC. This gives the protein CASSLHQGESSYEQYF. The gene calls are TRBV28 and TRBJ2-7; D assignment may be TRBD1 or TRBD2 (5 bases each). Trimming left V 2 bases short and J 0 bases short, with 14 bases between. The germline V gene encodes CDR1 MDHEN and CDR2 SYDVKM. This CDR3 comprises 16 residues.

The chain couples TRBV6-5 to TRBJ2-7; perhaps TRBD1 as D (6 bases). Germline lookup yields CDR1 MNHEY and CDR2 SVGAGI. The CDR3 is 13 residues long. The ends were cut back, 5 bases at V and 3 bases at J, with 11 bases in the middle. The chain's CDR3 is CASSRTAGYEQYF. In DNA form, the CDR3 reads TGTGCCAGCAGTCGGACAGCCGGCTACGAGCAGTACTTC.

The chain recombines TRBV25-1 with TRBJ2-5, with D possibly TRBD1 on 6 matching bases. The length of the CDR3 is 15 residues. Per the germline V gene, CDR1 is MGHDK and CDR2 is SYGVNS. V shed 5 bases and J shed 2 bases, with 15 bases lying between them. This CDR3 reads CASSLSPGVQETQYF. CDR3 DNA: TGTGCCAGCAGTCTTTCCCCAGGGGTACAAGAGACCCAGTACTTC.

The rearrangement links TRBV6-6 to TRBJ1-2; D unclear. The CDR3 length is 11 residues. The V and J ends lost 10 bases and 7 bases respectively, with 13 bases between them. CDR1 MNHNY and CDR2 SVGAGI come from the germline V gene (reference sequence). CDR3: CAIQWGIGYTF. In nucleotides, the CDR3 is TGTGCCATCCAATGGGGTATTGGCTACACCTTC.

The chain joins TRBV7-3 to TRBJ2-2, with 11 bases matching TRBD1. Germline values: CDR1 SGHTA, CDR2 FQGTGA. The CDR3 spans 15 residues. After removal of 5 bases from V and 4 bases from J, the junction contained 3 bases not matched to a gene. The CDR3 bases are TGTGCCAGCAGCCCCGGGACAGGGGGCACCGGGGAGCTGTTTTTT. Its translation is CASSPGTGGTGELFF.